The 10 T cell receptor beta chains listed next were all sequenced from one sample in a study of post-analysis software for immune sequencing data. Study-level results: Controls had lower frequencies than patients of five TRBV segments, which included TRBV5-6, TRBV5-1 and TRBV20-1.

The library was made from cDNA and included unique molecular identifiers. TCRdb independently ran MiXCR on the PCR reads; one entry per CDR3 protein. The table records hundreds of thousands of distinct CDR3 sequences, 30% to 45% of them present only once. These TCRs' antigens remain unknown. The sequencing sample was made of blood. The origin of the receptors is a girl aged 2-10 years with multiple sclerosis.

The V call is TRBV29-1, the J call TRBJ2-1; D unclear. V was trimmed by 3 bases and J by 7 bases, leaving 13 bases between them. Germline CDR1 is SQVTM and CDR2 is ANQGSEA. This CDR3 is built from 13 residues. The CDR3 spells CSVESQVVNEQFF. The DNA of the CDR3 is TGCAGCGTTGAGAGCCAAGTAGTAAATGAGCAGTTCTTC.

This clonotype has ten or more counts. The V call is TRBV5-8, the J call TRBJ2-7; 10 bases map to TRBD2. CDR1 is SGHTS and CDR2 is YDEGEE in the germline V gene. CDR3 length: 18 amino acids. Trimming at V came to 4 bases and at J to 2 bases, leaving 15 bases not matched to a gene. CDR3 loop: CASSRADLTSGKTYEQYF. CDR3 bases: TGTGCCAGCAGCCGCGCTGACCTCACTAGCGGGAAAACCTACGAGCAGTACTTC.

The chain couples TRBV10-3 to TRBJ1-1; 7 nucleotides agree with TRBD1. Per germline, CDR1 ENHRY and CDR2 SYGVKD. V trimming: 7 bases; J trimming: 1 base; junction bases outside the gene matches: 9. CDR3 length equals 15 residues. The CDR3 sequence: CAIKSVGTANTEAFF. The CDR3 coding sequence is TGTGCCATCAAGTCCGTCGGGACAGCGAACACTGAAGCTTTCTTT.

This clonotype was detected a few times. This chain links TRBV9 with TRBJ1-2; D gene unclear. Germline V gene data show CDR1 as SGDLS and CDR2 as YYNGEE. V was trimmed by 1 base and J by 3 bases, leaving 7 bases between them. The CDR3 extends over 13 amino acids. CDR3 nucleotides: TGTGCCAGCAGCGTACAGGAACACTATGGCTACACCTTC. It is translated as CASSVQEHYGYTF. The full variable domain, completed using reference TRBV9 and TRBJ1-2, is DSGVTQTPKHLITATGQRVTLRCSPRSGDLSVYWYQQSLDQGLQFLIQYYNGEERAKGNILERFSAQQFPDLHSELNLSSLELGDSALYFCASSVQEHYGYTFGSGTRLTVV.

The genes are TRBV7-9 and TRBJ2-2; tentatively, D is TRBD1 or TRBD2 (6 bases each). The CDR3 length is 19 residues. V lost 0 bases and J 4 bases, leaving 21 bases between the germline ends. Germline-derived CDR1 and CDR2 are SEHNR and FQNEAQ (reference sequence). CDR3 coding DNA: TGTGCCAGCAGCTTAGCGCGGGACAAGGACCGTCCAGGCACCGGGGAGCTGTTTTTT. Translated: CASSLARDKDRPGTGELFF.

The V and J genes are TRBV6-1 and TRBJ2-7, with D uncertain. CDR1 is MNHNS and CDR2 is SASEGT in the germline V gene. Trimming shortened V by 9 bases and J by 0 bases, and 12 bases separated the two germline ends. The CDR3 runs to 13 residues. The CDR3 DNA reads TGTGCCAGTTATACCTGGAGCTCCTACGAGCAGTACTTC. Protein product: CASYTWSSYEQYF.

The gene calls are TRBV24-1 and TRBJ2-3, with TRBD2 matching over 13 bases. The J segment lost 2 bases and the V segment lost 2 bases, leaving 6 bases of the junction unmatched. The CDR3 loop spans 18 amino acids. Germline CDR1 KGHDR, CDR2 SFDVKD. CDR3 sequence: CATSDSGTSGELTDTQYF. The DNA of the CDR3 is TGTGCCACCAGTGATTCCGGGACTAGCGGGGAGCTCACAGATACGCAGTATTTT.

As to this clonotype: A read error may account for a junction end that differs from germline. The chain recombines TRBV5-6 with TRBJ2-1; D unclear. CDR1 SGHDT and CDR2 YYEEEE come from the germline V gene. The CDR3 loop spans 14 amino acids. CDR3 nucleotide sequence: TGTGTCAGCAGCCCTCCAGCGCTCGGACATGAGCAGTTCTTC. Translated, it gives CVSSPPALGHEQFF.

The J gene is TRBJ2-1, the V gene TRBV27, with 8 nucleotides matching TRBD2. CDR1 and CDR2 (germline): MNHEY, SMNVEV (reference sequence). Trimming removed 10 bases from V and 0 bases from J; junction bases left unmatched: 8. This CDR3 contains 15 residues. The CDR3 protein is CATTIAGSSYNEQFF. In DNA form, the CDR3 reads TGTGCCACCACAATAGCGGGGAGCTCCTACAATGAGCAGTTCTTC.

Only one count was recorded for this clonotype. The chain combines TRBV3-1 with TRBJ2-3; D may be TRBD1 (5 bases). The CDR3 is 13 residues long. Trimming took 3 bases from V and 7 from J, leaving 11 bases between them. CDR1 is LGHDT, CDR2 YNNKEL, per germline (reference sequence). The chain's CDR3 is CASSHPGRNTQYF. As DNA, the CDR3 is TGTGCCAGCAGCCACCCAGGGCGGAATACGCAGTATTTT.